The 20 T cell receptor beta chains listed next were all sequenced from one sample in a study of blood T cell repertoires in COVID-19. Data came from immunoSEQ multiplex PCR; TCRdb stores just in-frame clones and leaves some out. Among some 350,000 clones, more than 75% were seen once, and the ten largest hold 2.5% to 4%. Sequenced material: peripheral blood. The receptors originated from a woman aged 18-29 years who had recovered from COVID-19.

The chain is built from TRBV27 and TRBJ1-2; 10 nucleotides align to TRBD1. Germline V CDR1 and CDR2: MNHEY, SMNVEV (reference sequence). Germline trimming cut 6 bases from V and 3 bases from J; bases unmatched to any gene: 4. The CDR3 has 14 residues. In DNA form, the CDR3 reads TGTGCCAGCAGGGGGACAGGGGACCACTATGGCTACACCTTC. Protein product: CASRGTGDHYGYTF.

The V call is TRBV4-3, the J call TRBJ1-2; D call uncertain. The CDR3 spans 15 residues. Trimming removed 1 base at V and 2 bases at J, with 11 bases between. The germline CDR1 and CDR2 sequences are LGHNA and YSLEER. CDR3 protein: CASSQVMRQNYGYTF. CDR3 bases: TGCGCCAGCAGCCAAGTAATGAGACAAAACTATGGCTACACCTTC.

CDR3 in DNA: TGCGCCAGCAGCCGCGGACAGGGGGCGAGCAATCAGCCCCAGCATTTT. Its translation is CASSRGQGASNQPQHF. This sequence joins TRBV4-1 and TRBJ1-5; TRBD1 matches 11 bases. Looked up from germline, CDR1 is MGHRA and CDR2 is YSYEKL. V shed 4 bases and J 1 base; nucleotides not matched to a gene: 3. The CDR3 contains 16 residues.

The chain has TRBV11-3 and TRBJ2-1; 9 bases line up with TRBD2. Germline V gene data show CDR1 as SGHNT and CDR2 as YENEEA. After removal of 5 bases from V and 7 bases from J, the junction contained 9 bases not matched to a gene. The CDR3 totals 15 residues. The CDR3 protein is CASSPPASGINEQFF. CDR3 nucleotides: TGTGCCAGCAGCCCCCCCGCTAGCGGGATTAATGAGCAGTTCTTC. Full variable domain (missing parts from reference TRBV11-3 and TRBJ2-1): EAGVVQSPRYKIIEKKQPVAFWCNPISGHNTLYWYLQNLGQGPELLIRYENEEAVDDSQLPKDRFSAERLKGVDSTLKIQPAELGDSAVYLCASSPPASGINEQFFGPGTRLTVL.

The V and J genes are TRBV6-5 and TRBJ2-2; TRBD2 matches 10 bases. CDR1 is MNHEY, CDR2 SVGAGI, per germline. J gave up 5 bases and V 6 bases, and 6 bases lay outside the gene matches. There are 15 residues in the CDR3. The CDR3 reads CASSRSSGSTGELFF. Here the CDR3 DNA reads TGTGCCAGCAGCCGTTCTAGCGGGAGTACCGGGGAGCTGTTTTTT.

The rearrangement joins TRBV7-2 to TRBJ2-1, with 12 bases identical to TRBD2. The trim removed 5 bases at V and 8 bases at J, leaving 10 bases unmatched. The germline CDR1 and CDR2 sequences are SGHTA and FQGNSA. The CDR3 length is 16 residues. For the CDR3, the DNA is TGTGCCAGCAGCAACAGGACTAGCGGGATATTTTATGAGCAGTTCTTC. It is translated as CASSNRTSGIFYEQFF.

V is TRBV5-8 and J is TRBJ2-3; a possible D gene is TRBD2 (5 bases). Germline CDR1 reads SGHTS; CDR2 reads YDEGEE. CDR3 length: 15 residues. Trimming left V 1 base short and J 6 bases short, with 15 bases between. Written as DNA, the CDR3 is TGTGCCAGCAGCTTGTTGGTTAGCGAGAAGGATACGCAGTATTTT. As protein: CASSLLVSEKDTQYF. Using reference TRBV5-8 and TRBJ2-3 for the parts outside the CDR3, the full variable domain is EAGVTQSPTHLIKTRGQQATLRCSPISGHTSVYWYQQALGLGLQFLLWYDEGEERNRGNFPPRFSGRQFPNYSSELNVNALELEDSALYLCASSLLVSEKDTQYFGPGTRLTVL.

The rearrangement links TRBV5-1 to TRBJ1-4; D perhaps matches TRBD1 (5 bases). Germline V gene sequence: CDR1 SGHRS, CDR2 YFSETQ. This CDR3 is 17 amino acids long. Trimming took off 4 bases at V and 0 bases at J, with 16 bases between the two ends. The chain's CDR3 is CASSPTGGGSTNEKLFF. For the CDR3, the DNA is TGCGCCAGCAGCCCAACAGGCGGGGGATCAACTAATGAAAAACTGTTTTTT.

This clone occurred once. The chain links TRBV24-1 to TRBJ2-1; D perhaps matches TRBD1 (6 bases). CDR1 is KGHDR, CDR2 SFDVKD, per germline. The CDR3 contains 16 residues. V was trimmed by 3 bases and J by 6 bases, leaving 17 bases between them. The CDR3 DNA is TGTGCCACCAGTGATCCAGCAGGGGCCAGGCCCAATGAGCAGTTCTTC. Its protein product is CATSDPAGARPNEQFF.

The J gene is TRBJ2-3, the V gene TRBV20-1; D is undetermined. Germline V CDR1 and CDR2: DFQATT, SNEGSKA (reference sequence). With 3 bases removed from V and 6 bases from J, the gap between germline ends came to 4 bases. The CDR3 has 10 residues. CDR3 loop: CSASYDTQYF. CDR3 DNA: TGCAGTGCTAGCTACGATACGCAGTATTTT.

This clone was counted a few times. The genes are TRBV7-8 and TRBJ1-5; possibly TRBD1 for D (6 bases). This CDR3 region has 16 residues. Germline-derived CDR1 and CDR2 are SGHVS and FQNEAQ. Trimming cost V 1 base and J 0 bases, with 10 bases left between them. The CDR3 DNA reads as TGTGCCAGCAGCTTAGGCAGGGGAGATAGCAATCAGCCCCAGCATTTT. Encoded protein: CASSLGRGDSNQPQHF.

The chain has TRBV4-1 and TRBJ2-3, with 8 bases fitting TRBD2. The J segment lost 6 bases and the V segment lost 0 bases, leaving 8 bases of the junction unmatched. CDR3 length: 16 amino acids. CDR1 is MGHRA and CDR2 is YSYEKL in the germline V gene. CDR3 loop: CASSQELLAGFDTQYF. The CDR3 DNA reads as TGCGCCAGCAGCCAAGAATTGCTAGCGGGTTTCGATACGCAGTATTTT.

This chain connects TRBV18 to TRBJ1-2; D might be TRBD1 (5 bases). The CDR3 consists of 17 residues. The ends were cut back, 0 bases at V and 2 bases at J, with 16 bases in the middle. The germline CDR1 and CDR2 sequences are KGHSH and LQKENI. CDR3 protein: CASSPPLRQNRNYGYTF. In nucleotides, the CDR3 is TGTGCCAGCTCACCACCGCTCAGACAGAATCGAAACTATGGCTACACCTTC.

V gene TRBV11-2 combines with J gene TRBJ1-6; D not certain. Trimming took off 1 base at V and 7 bases at J, with 8 bases between the two ends. This CDR3 comprises 14 residues. The germline gives CDR1 SGHAT, CDR2 FQNNGV. In DNA form, the CDR3 reads TGTGCCAGCAGCTTAGGGCCACAGAATTCACCCCTCCACTTT. This gives the protein CASSLGPQNSPLHF.

CDR3 amino acids: CASSLISAGSQETQYF. Written as DNA, the CDR3 is TGTGCCAGCAGCTTAATTTCGGCCGGGTCTCAAGAGACCCAGTACTTC. The chain couples TRBV7-2 to TRBJ2-5; D is unclear. V lost 2 bases and J 2 bases, leaving 15 bases between the germline ends. The CDR3 extends over 16 amino acids. From germline, CDR1 is SGHTA and CDR2 FQGNSA. The full variable domain, rest sourced from reference TRBV7-2 and TRBJ2-5, is GAGVSQSPSNKVTEKGKDVELRCDPISGHTALYWYRQSLGQGLEFLIYFQGNSAPDKSGLPSDRFSAERTGGSVSTLTIQRTQQEDSAVYLCASSLISAGSQETQYFGPGTRLLVL.

The CDR3, as DNA: TGTGCCAGCACCCCGGGGACAGGGGGCTTCTATGGCTACACCTTC. The encoded protein is CASTPGTGGFYGYTF. The rearrangement uses TRBV28 and TRBJ1-2; TRBD1 agrees at 12 bases. The V segment lost 7 bases and the J segment 4 bases; nucleotides outside the gene matches: 7. This CDR3 is 15 amino acids long. Germline V gives CDR1 MDHEN, CDR2 SYDVKM.

The chain couples TRBV19 to TRBJ1-1; 7 bases map to TRBD1. This CDR3 is built from 13 residues. Germline CDR1 LNHDA, CDR2 SQIVND (reference sequence). V was clipped by 10 bases and J by 4 bases; unmatched bases: 9. CDR3 region: CATTLRDSTEAFF. The CDR3 region has the DNA TGTGCCACCACGCTCCGGGACAGCACTGAAGCTTTCTTT.

The chain couples TRBV10-3 to TRBJ2-7; tentatively, D is TRBD2 (6 bases). Trimming removed 4 bases from V and 0 bases from J, with 10 bases in between. Germline-derived CDR1 and CDR2 are ENHRY and SYGVKD. The CDR3 extends over 14 amino acids. The DNA for the CDR3 is TGTGCCATCAGTGCCGGGGGAAGCTCCTACGAGCAGTACGTC. Residues: CAISAGGSSYEQYV.

The V call is TRBV7-2, the J call TRBJ2-1; D gene ambiguous. In germline, CDR1 is SGHTA, CDR2 FQGNSA. The length of the CDR3 is 16 residues. V dropped 7 bases and J dropped 0 bases, with 16 bases sitting between them. The CDR3 region has the DNA TGTGCCAGCATCCCTCCTAATCCGGGCTCCTACAATGAGCAGTTCTTC. This encodes CASIPPNPGSYNEQFF.

The chain employs TRBV29-1 and TRBJ1-3, with D perhaps TRBD1 (5 bases). Germline loops: CDR1 SQVTM, CDR2 ANQGSEA. This CDR3 is 12 amino acids long. The V and J ends lost 7 bases and 2 bases respectively, with 9 bases between them. The DNA of the CDR3 is TGCAGCGCCCTCAGGGCTGGAAACACCATATATTTT. It codes for CSALRAGNTIYF.